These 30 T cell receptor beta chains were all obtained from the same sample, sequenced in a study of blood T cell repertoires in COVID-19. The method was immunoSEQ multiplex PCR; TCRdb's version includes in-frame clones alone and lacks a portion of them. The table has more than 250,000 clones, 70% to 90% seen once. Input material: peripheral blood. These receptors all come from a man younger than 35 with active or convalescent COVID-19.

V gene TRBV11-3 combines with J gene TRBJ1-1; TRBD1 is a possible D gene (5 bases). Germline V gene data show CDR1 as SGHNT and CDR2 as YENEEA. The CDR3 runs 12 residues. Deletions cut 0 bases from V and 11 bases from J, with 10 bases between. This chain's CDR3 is CASSLDQGKAFF. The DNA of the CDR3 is TGTGCCAGCAGCTTAGATCAGGGTAAGGCTTTCTTT.

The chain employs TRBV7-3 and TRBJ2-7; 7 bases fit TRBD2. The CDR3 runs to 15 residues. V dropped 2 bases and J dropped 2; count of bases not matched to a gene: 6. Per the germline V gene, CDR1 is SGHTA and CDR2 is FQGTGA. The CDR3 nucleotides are TGTGCCAGCAGCTTAGGGGGGGACGGTACCTACGAGCAGTACTTC. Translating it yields CASSLGGDGTYEQYF.

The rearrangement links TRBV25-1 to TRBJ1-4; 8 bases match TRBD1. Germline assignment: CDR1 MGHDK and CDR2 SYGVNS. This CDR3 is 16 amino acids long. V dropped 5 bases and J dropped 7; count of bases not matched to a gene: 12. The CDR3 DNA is TGTGCCAGCAGTTTTAGACCCCAGGGGGCTAGTGAAAAACTGTTTTTT. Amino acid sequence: CASSFRPQGASEKLFF.

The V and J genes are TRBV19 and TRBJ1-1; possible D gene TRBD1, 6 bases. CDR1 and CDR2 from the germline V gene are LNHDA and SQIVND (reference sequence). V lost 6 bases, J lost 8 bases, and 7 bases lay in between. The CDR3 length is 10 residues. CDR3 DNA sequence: TGTGCCAGTAGCGACAGGGAAGCTTTCTTT. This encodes CASSDREAFF.

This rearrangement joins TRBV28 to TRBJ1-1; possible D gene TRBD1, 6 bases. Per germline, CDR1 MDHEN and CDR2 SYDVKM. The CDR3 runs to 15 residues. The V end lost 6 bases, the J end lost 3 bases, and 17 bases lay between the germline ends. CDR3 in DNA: TGTGCCAGCAGCACCCCTGGGAGGGGGGACACTGAAGCTTTCTTT. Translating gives CASSTPGRGDTEAFF. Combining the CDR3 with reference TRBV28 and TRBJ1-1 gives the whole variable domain DVKVTQSSRYLVKRTGEKVFLECVQDMDHENMFWYRQDPGLGLRLIYFSYDVKMKEKGDIPEGYSVSREKKERFSLILESASTNQTSMYLCASSTPGRGDTEAFFGQGTRLTVV.

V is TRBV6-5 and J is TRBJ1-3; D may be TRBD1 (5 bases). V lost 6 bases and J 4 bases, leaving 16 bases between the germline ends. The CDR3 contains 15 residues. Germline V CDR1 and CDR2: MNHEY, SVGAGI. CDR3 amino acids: CASRVDNEGGNTIYF. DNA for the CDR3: TGTGCCAGCAGAGTGGACAACGAAGGCGGAAACACCATATATTTT.

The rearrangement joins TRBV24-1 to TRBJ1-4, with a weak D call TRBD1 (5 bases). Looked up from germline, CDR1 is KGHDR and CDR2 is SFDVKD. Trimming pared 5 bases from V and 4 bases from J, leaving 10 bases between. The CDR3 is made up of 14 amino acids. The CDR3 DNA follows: TGTGCCACCAGTGCGGGACTGATTAATGAAAAACTGTTTTTT. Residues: CATSAGLINEKLFF.

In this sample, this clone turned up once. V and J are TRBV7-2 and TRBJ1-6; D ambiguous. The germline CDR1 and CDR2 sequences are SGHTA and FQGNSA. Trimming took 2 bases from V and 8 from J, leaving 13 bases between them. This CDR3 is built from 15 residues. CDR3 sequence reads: CASSLSPGSHSPLHF. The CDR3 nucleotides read TGTGCCAGCAGCTTATCACCGGGGAGTCATTCACCCCTCCACTTT.

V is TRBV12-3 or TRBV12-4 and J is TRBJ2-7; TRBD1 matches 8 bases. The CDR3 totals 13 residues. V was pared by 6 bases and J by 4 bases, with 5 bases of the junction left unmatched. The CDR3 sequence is CASRSGGSYEQYF. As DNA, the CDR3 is TGTGCCAGCAGGTCAGGGGGCTCTTACGAGCAGTACTTC.

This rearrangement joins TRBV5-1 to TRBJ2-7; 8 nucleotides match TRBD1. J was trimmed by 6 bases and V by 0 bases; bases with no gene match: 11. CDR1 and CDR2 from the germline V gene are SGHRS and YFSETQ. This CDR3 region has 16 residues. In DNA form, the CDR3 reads TGCGCCAGCAGCTTGGTGCCCCCTACAACAGGGGGCGAGCAGTACTTC. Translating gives CASSLVPPTTGGEQYF.

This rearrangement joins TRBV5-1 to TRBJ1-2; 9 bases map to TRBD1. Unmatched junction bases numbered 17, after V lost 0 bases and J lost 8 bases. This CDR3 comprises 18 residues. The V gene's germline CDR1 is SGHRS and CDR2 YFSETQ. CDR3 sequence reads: CASSLEGLSEGQGFGYTF. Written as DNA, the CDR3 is TGCGCCAGCAGCTTGGAGGGTCTGTCCGAGGGACAGGGATTCGGCTACACCTTC.

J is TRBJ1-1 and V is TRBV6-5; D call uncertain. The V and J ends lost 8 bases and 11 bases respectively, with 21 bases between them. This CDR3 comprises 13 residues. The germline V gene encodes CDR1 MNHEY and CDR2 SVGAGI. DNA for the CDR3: TGTGCCAGCCTCTTATCAGGTGCCGGTGAGGCTTTCTTT. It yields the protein CASLLSGAGEAFF.

The CDR3 sequence: CASEGVRDNQPQHF. CDR3 DNA sequence: TGTGCCAGCGAGGGGGTCAGGGACAATCAGCCCCAGCATTTT. The chain recombines TRBV2 with TRBJ1-5; weak D call: TRBD1 (6 bases). Germline values: CDR1 SNHLY, CDR2 FYNNEI. CDR3 length: 14 residues. The ends were cut back, 8 bases at V and 3 bases at J, with 14 bases in the middle.

CDR3 amino acids: CASSYGTLAFF. The CDR3 DNA reads TGTGCCAGCAGTTACGGGACATTAGCTTTCTTT. The chain recombines TRBV6-2 or TRBV6-3 with TRBJ1-1, with D possibly being TRBD1 (6 bases). V was clipped by 2 bases and J by 10 bases, with 8 bases between them. The CDR3 is 11 amino acids. The germline V gene encodes CDR1 MNHEY and CDR2 SVGEGT.

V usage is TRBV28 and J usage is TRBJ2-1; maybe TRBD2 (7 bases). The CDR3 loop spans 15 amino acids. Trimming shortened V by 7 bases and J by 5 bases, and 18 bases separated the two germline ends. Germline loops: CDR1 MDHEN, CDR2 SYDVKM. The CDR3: CASTPGGGGNNEQFF. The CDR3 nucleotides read TGTGCCAGCACCCCAGGAGGGGGGGGCAACAATGAGCAGTTCTTC.

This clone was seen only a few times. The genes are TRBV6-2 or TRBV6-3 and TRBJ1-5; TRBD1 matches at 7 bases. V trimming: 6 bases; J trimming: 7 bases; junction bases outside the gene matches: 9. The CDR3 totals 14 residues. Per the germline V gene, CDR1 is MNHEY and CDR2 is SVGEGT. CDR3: CASSDSRTGQPQHF. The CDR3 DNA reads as TGTGCCAGCAGCGACAGCCGGACAGGCCAGCCCCAGCATTTT.

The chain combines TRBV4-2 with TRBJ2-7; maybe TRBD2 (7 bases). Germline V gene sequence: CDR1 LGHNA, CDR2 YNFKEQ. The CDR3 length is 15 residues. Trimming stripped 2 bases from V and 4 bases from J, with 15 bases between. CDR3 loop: CASSQTSGEGYEQYF. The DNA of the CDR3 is TGTGCCAGCAGCCAAACGTCAGGGGAGGGGTACGAGCAGTACTTC.

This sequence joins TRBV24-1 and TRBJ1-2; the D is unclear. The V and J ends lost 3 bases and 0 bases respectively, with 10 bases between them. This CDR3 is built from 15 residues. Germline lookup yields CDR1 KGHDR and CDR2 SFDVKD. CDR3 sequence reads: CATSDSTIANYGYTF. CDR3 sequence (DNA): TGTGCCACCAGTGATAGTACGATAGCTAACTATGGCTACACCTTC.

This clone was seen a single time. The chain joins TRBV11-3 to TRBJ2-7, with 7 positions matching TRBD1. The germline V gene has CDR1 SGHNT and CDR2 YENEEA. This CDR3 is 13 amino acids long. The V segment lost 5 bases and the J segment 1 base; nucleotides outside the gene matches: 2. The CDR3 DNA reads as TGTGCCAGCAGCACGGACAGGTCCTACGAGCAGTACTTC. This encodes CASSTDRSYEQYF.

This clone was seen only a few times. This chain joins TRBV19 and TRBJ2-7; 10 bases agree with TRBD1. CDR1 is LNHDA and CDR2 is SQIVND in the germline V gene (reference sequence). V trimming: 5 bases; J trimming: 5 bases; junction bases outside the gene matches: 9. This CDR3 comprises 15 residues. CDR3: CASSPSRDRGHEQYF. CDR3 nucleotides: TGTGCCAGTAGTCCCTCCAGGGACAGGGGCCACGAGCAGTACTTC.

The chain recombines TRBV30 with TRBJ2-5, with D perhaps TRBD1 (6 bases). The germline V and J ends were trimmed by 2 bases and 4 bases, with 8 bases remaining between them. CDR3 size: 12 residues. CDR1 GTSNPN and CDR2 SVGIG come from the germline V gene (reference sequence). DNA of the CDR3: TGTGCCTGGAGTCTACAGGGAGAGACCCAGTACTTC. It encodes CAWSLQGETQYF. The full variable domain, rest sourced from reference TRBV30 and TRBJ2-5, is SQTIHQWPATLVQPVGSPLSLECTVEGTSNPNLYWYRQAAGRGLQLLFYSVGIGQISSEVPQNLSASRPQDRQFILSSKKLLLSDSGFYLCAWSLQGETQYFGPGTRLLVL.

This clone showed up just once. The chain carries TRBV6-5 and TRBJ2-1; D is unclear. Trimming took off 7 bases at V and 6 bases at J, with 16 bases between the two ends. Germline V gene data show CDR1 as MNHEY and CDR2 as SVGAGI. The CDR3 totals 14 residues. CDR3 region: CASTPTLSTNEQFF. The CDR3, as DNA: TGTGCCAGCACGCCCACATTGTCAACCAATGAGCAGTTCTTC.

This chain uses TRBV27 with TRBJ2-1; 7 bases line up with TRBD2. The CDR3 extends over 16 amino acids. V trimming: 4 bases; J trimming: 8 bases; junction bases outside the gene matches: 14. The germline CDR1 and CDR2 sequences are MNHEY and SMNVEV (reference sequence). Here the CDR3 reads CASSSVRGVAIDEQFF. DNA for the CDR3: TGTGCCAGCAGTTCTGTACGGGGGGTGGCCATCGATGAGCAGTTCTTC.

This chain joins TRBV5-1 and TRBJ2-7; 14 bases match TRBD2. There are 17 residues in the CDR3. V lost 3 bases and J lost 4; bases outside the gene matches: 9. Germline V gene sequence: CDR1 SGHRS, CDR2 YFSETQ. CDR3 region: CASSWATGTSGGYEQYF. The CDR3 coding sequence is TGCGCCAGCAGCTGGGCTACCGGGACTAGCGGGGGATACGAGCAGTACTTC.

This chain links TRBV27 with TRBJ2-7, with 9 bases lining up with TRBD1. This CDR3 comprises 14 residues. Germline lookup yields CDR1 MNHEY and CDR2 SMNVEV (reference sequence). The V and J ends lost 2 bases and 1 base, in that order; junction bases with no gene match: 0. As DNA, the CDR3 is TGTGCCAGCAGTTTAGGGACAGGGTCCTACGAGCAGTACTTC. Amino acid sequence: CASSLGTGSYEQYF.

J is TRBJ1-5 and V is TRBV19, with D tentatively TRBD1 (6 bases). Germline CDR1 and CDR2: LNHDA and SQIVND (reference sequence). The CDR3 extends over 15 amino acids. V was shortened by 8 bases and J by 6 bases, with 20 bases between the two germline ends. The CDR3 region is CASSQPGGGRQPQHF. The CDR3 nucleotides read TGTGCCAGTTCCCAGCCGGGGGGGGGCCGTCAGCCCCAGCATTTT. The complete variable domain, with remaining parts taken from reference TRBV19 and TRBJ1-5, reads DGGITQSPKYLFRKEGQNVTLSCEQNLNHDAMYWYRQDPGQGLRLIYYSQIVNDFQKGDIAEGYSVSREKKESFPLTVTSAQKNPTAFYLCASSQPGGGRQPQHFGDGTRLSIL.

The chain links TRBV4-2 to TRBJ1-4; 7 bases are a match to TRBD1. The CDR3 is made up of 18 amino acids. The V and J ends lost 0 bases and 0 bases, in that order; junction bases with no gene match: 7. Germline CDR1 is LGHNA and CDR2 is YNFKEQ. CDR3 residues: CASSQDRGLMPTNEKLFF. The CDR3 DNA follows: TGTGCCAGCAGCCAAGATAGGGGGCTCATGCCAACTAATGAAAAACTGTTTTTT.

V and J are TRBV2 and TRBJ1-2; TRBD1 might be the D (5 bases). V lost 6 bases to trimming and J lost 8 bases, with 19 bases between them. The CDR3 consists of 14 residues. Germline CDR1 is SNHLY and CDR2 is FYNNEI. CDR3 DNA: TGTGCCAGCAGCCAATCGGGGCCGGAGGGAGGCTACACCTTC. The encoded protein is CASSQSGPEGGYTF.

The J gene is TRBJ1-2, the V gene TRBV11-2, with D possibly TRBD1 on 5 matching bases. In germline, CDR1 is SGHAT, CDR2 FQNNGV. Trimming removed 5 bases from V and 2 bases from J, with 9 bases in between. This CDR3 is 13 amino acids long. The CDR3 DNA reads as TGTGCCAGCAGCCGCGACAGAAACTATGGCTACACCTTC. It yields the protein CASSRDRNYGYTF.

In nucleotides, the CDR3 is TGTGCCAGCAGCGTAGGGACTAGCGGGAGTTCCTACAATGAGCAGTTCTTC. Protein sequence: CASSVGTSGSSYNEQFF. The rearrangement uses TRBV9 and TRBJ2-1; 13 bases align to TRBD2. The CDR3 has 17 amino acids. V shed 0 bases, J shed 1 base, and the junction held 1 base outside the gene matches. The germline V gene encodes CDR1 SGDLS and CDR2 YYNGEE.